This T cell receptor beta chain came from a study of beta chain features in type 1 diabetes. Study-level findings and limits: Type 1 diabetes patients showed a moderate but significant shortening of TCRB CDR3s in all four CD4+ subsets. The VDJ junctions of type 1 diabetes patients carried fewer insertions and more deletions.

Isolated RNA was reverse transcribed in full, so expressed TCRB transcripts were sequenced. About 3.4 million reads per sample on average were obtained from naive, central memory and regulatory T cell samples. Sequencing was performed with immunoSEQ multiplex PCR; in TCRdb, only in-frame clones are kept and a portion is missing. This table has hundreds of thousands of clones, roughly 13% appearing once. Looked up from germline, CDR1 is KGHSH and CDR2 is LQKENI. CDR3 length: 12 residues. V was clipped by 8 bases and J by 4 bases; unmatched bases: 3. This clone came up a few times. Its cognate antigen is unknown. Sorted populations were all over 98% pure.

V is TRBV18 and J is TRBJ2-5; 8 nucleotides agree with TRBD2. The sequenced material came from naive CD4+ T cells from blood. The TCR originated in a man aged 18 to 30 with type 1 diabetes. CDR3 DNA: TGTGCCAGCGGGACTAGGGGAGAGACCCAGTACTTC. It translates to CASGTRGETQYF. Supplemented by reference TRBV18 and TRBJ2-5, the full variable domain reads NAGVMQNPRHLVRRRGQEARLRCSPMKGHSHVYWYRQLPEEGLKFMVYLQKENIIDESGMPKERFSAEFPKEGPSILRIQQVVRGDSAAYFCASGTRGETQYFGPGTRLLVL.